This TCR beta chain derives from a study of cytomegalovirus exposure and HLA in healthy donors. Study in general: Among roughly 190 million T cells, an earlier analysis found approximately 110 million unique TCR beta sequences.

This clone came up a few times. The target antigen is unknown. Trimming stripped 4 bases from V and 4 bases from J, with 8 bases between. The CDR3 extends over 13 amino acids. Per the germline V gene, CDR1 is KGHSH and CDR2 is LQKENI. Study-wide results and limits: Being indistinguishable, some V segments were excluded, TRBV6-2 and TRBV6-3 among them.

In the PCR, 60 Vbeta and 13 Jbeta primers were used. The authors' processing: Around 11 million shared chains were among around 78 million unique TCR beta chains counted in a later analysis. Here immunoSEQ multiplex PCR was the method, and the copy in TCRdb shows in-frame clones only, minus some. V and J calls and clone size follow that table, whereas D and trimming were derived from the DNA. The data show 100,000 to 150,000 clones, 55% to 75% seen once. Those who donated were healthy bone marrow donors. The V gene is TRBV18, the J gene TRBJ1-5, with TRBD1 as a possible D gene (6 bases). The sample was PBMCs. This clonotype was obtained from a man aged 25-40 years in good health and CMV-seropositive. The CDR3 region is CASSLGQNQPQHF. CDR3 DNA sequence: TGTGCCAGCTCACTCGGACAGAATCAGCCCCAGCATTTT. Full variable domain (outside the CDR3, taken from reference TRBV18 and TRBJ1-5): NAGVMQNPRHLVRRRGQEARLRCSPMKGHSHVYWYRQLPEEGLKFMVYLQKENIIDESGMPKERFSAEFPKEGPSILRIQQVVRGDSAAYFCASSLGQNQPQHFGDGTRLSIL.